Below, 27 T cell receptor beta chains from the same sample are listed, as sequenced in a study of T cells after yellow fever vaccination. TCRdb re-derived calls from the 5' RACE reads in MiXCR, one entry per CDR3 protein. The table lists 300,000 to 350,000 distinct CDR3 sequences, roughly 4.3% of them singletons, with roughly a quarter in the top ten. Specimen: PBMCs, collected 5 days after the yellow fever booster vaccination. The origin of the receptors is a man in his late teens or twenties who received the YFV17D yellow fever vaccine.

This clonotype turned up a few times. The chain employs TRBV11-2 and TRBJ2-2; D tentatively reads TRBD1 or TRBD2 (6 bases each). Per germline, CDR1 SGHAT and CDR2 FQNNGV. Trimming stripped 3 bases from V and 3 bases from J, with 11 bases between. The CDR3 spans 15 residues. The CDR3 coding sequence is TGTGCCAGCAGCTTTGCGGGACACGACACCGGGGAGCTGTTTTTT. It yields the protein CASSFAGHDTGELFF. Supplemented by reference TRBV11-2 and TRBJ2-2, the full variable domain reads EAGVAQSPRYKIIEKRQSVAFWCNPISGHATLYWYQQILGQGPKLLIQFQNNGVVDDSQLPKDRFSAERLKGVDSTLKIQPAKLEDSAVYLCASSFAGHDTGELFFGEGSRLTVL.

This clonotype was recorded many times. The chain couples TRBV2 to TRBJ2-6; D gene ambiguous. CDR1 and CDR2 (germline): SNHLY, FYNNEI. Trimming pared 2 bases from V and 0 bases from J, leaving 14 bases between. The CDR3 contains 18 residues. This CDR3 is CASSEFRTAGSGANVLTF. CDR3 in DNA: TGTGCCAGCAGTGAATTCAGGACCGCTGGCTCTGGGGCCAACGTCCTGACTTTC.

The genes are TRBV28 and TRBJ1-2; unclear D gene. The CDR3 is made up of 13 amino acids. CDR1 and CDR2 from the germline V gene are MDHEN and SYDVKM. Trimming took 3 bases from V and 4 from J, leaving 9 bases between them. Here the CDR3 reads CASSLPRSYGYTF. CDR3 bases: TGTGCCAGCAGTTTGCCCAGGAGCTATGGCTACACCTTC.

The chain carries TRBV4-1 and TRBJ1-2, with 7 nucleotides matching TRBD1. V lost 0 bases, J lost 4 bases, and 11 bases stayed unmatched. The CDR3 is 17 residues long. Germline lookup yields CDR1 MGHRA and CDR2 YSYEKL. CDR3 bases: TGCGCCAGCAGCCAAGATCCGATGAGGGGGCGCGCCTATGGCTACACCTTC. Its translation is CASSQDPMRGRAYGYTF.

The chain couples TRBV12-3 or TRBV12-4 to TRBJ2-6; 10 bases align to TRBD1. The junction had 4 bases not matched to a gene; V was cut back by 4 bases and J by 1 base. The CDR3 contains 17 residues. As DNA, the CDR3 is TGTGCCAGCAGTTCCCGGGACAGGGGTTCTGGGGCCAACGTCCTGACTTTC. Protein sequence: CASSSRDRGSGANVLTF.

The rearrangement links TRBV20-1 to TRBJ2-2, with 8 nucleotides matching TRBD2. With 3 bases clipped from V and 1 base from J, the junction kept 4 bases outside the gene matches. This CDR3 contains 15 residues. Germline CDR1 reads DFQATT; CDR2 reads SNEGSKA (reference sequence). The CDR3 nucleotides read TGCAGTGCTAGGCGCGGGGGGTTGAACACCGGGGAGCTGTTTTTT. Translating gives CSARRGGLNTGELFF.

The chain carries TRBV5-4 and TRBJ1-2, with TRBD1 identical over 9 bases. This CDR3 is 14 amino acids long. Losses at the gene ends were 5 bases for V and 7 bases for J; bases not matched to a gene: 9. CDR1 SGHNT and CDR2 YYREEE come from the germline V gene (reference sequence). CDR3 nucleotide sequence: TGTGCCAGCAGATTAACAGGGGGCCGAGCTGGCTACACCTTC. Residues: CASRLTGGRAGYTF. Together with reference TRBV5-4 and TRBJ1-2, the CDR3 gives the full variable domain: ETGVTQSPTHLIKTRGQQVTLRCSSQSGHNTVSWYQQALGQGPQFIFQYYREEENGRGNFPPRFSGLQFPNYSSELNVNALELDDSALYLCASRLTGGRAGYTFGSGTRLTVV.

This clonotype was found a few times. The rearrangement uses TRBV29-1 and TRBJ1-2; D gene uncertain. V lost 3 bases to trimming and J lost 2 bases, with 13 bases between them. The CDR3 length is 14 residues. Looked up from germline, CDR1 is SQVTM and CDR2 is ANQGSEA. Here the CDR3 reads CSVDVERLNYGYTF. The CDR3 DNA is TGCAGCGTTGATGTAGAGAGGCTAAACTATGGCTACACCTTC.

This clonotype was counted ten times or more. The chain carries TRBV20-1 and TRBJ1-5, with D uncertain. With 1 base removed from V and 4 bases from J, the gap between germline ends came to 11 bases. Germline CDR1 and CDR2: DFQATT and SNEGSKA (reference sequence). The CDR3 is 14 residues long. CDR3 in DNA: TGCAGTGCTAGAGGAGGGTATGGGAATCAGCCCCAGCATTTT. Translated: CSARGGYGNQPQHF.

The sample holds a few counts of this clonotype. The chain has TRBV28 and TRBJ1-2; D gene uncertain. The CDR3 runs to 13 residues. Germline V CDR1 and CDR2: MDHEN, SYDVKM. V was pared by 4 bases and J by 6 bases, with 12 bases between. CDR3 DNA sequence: TGTGCCAGCAGTTCCAGGACGGCCGATGGCTACACCTTC. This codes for CASSSRTADGYTF.

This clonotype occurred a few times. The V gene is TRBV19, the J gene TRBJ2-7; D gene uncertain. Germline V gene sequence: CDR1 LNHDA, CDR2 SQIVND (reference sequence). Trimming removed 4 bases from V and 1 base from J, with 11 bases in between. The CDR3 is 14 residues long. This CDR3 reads CASSSGRQSYEQYF. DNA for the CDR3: TGTGCCAGTAGTAGCGGACGACAATCCTACGAGCAGTACTTC. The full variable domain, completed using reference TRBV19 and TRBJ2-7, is DGGITQSPKYLFRKEGQNVTLSCEQNLNHDAMYWYRQDPGQGLRLIYYSQIVNDFQKGDIAEGYSVSREKKESFPLTVTSAQKNPTAFYLCASSSGRQSYEQYFGPGTRLTVT.

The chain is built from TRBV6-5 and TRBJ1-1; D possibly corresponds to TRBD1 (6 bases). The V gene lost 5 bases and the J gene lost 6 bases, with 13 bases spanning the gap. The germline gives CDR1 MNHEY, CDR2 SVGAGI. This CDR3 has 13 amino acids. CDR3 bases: TGTGCCAGCAGTGCAAGGGGGAGCCCTGAAGCTTTCTTT. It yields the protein CASSARGSPEAFF.

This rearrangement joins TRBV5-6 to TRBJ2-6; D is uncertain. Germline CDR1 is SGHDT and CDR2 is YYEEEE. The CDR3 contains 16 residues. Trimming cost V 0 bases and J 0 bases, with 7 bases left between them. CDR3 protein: CASSLAITSGANVLTF. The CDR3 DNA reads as TGTGCCAGCAGCTTGGCCATAACCTCTGGGGCCAACGTCCTGACTTTC.

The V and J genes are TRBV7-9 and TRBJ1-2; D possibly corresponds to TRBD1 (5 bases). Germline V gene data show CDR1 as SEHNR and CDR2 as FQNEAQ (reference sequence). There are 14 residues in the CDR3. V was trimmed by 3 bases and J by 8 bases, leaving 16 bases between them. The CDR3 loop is CASSLESRVKGYTF. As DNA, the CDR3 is TGTGCCAGCAGCTTGGAGTCCAGGGTAAAAGGCTACACCTTC.

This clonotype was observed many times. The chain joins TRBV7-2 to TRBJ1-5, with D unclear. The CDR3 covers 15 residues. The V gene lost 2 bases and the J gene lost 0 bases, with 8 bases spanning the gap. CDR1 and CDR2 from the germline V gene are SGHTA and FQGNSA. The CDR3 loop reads CASSLKYYSNQPQHF. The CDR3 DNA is TGTGCCAGCAGCTTAAAGTATTATAGCAATCAGCCCCAGCATTTT.

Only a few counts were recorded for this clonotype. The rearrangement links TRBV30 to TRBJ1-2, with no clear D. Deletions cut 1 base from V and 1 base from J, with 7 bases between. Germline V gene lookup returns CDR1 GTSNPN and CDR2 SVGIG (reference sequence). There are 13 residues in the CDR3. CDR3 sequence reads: CAWSDPYNYGYTF. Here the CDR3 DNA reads TGTGCCTGGAGTGATCCCTATAACTATGGCTACACCTTC. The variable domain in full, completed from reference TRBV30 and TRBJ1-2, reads SQTIHQWPATLVQPVGSPLSLECTVEGTSNPNLYWYRQAAGRGLQLLFYSVGIGQISSEVPQNLSASRPQDRQFILSSKKLLLSDSGFYLCAWSDPYNYGYTFGSGTRLTVV.

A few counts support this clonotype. For the CDR3, the DNA is TGTGCCAGCAGCTCTATACCGACAGGGGAGGATGGCTACACCTTC. Translated, it gives CASSSIPTGEDGYTF. The V call is TRBV11-1, the J call TRBJ1-2; 8 nucleotides agree with TRBD1. The germline V gene encodes CDR1 SGHAT and CDR2 FQDESV (reference sequence). CDR3 length equals 15 residues. J lost 6 bases, V lost 4 bases, and 10 bases had no gene match.

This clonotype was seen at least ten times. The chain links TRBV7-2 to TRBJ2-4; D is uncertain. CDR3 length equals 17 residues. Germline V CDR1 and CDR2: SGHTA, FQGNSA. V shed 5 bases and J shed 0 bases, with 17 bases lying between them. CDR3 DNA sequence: TGTGCCAGCAGCATTACTTTCCGGTTTGAAGCCAAAAACATTCAGTACTTC. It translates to CASSITFRFEAKNIQYF.

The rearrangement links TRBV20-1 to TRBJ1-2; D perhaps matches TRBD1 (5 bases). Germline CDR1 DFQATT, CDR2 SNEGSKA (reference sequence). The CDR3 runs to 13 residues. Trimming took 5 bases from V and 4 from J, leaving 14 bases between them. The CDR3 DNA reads TGCAGTGCTGCCTCCCAGGGAGGCTATGGCTACACCTTC. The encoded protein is CSAASQGGYGYTF.

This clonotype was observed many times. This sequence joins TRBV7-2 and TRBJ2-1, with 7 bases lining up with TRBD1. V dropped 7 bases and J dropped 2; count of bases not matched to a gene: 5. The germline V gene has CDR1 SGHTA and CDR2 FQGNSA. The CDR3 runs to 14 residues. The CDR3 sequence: CASNTGAPYNEQFF. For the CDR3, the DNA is TGTGCCAGCAATACAGGGGCGCCCTACAATGAGCAGTTCTTC.

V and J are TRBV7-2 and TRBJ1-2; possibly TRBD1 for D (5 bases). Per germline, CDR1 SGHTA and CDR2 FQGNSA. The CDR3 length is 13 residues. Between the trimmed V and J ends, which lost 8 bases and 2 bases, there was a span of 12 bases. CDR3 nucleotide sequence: TGTGCCAGCCTTCAGGGCCCGAACTATGGCTACACCTTC. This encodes CASLQGPNYGYTF.

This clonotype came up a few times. CDR3 coding DNA: TGTGCCAGTAGTATAGTCGGGACCTCCTACAATGAGCAGTTCTTC. Amino acids: CASSIVGTSYNEQFF. This rearrangement joins TRBV19 to TRBJ2-1; D may match TRBD1 or TRBD2 (5 bases each). V gave up 1 base and J gave up 0 bases, with 7 bases separating them. Per the germline V gene, CDR1 is LNHDA and CDR2 is SQIVND (reference sequence). CDR3 length equals 15 residues. The whole variable domain, filled in from reference TRBV19 and TRBJ2-1, reads DGGITQSPKYLFRKEGQNVTLSCEQNLNHDAMYWYRQDPGQGLRLIYYSQIVNDFQKGDIAEGYSVSREKKESFPLTVTSAQKNPTAFYLCASSIVGTSYNEQFFGPGTRLTVL.

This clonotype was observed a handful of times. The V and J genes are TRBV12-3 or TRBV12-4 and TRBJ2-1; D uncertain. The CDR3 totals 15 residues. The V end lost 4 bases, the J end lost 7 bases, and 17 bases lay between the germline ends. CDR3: CASSSYTLEWNEQFF. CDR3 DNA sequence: TGTGCCAGCAGTTCCTACACCCTGGAGTGGAATGAGCAGTTCTTC.

CDR3 sequence: CASSSWPPGFEDTKETQYF. The CDR3 DNA reads as TGTGCCAGCAGCTCCTGGCCTCCGGGGTTTGAGGACACCAAGGAGACCCAGTACTTC. The chain combines TRBV7-2 with TRBJ2-5; D may be TRBD1 or TRBD2 (5 bases each). The V gene's germline CDR1 is SGHTA and CDR2 FQGNSA. V was clipped by 4 bases and J by 5 bases, with 29 bases between them. This CDR3 is built from 19 residues.

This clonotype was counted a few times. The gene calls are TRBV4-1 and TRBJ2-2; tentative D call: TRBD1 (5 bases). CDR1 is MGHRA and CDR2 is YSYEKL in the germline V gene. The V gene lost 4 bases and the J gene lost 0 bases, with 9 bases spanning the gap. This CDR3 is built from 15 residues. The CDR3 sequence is CASSLDRTNTGELFF. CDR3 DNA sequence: TGCGCCAGCAGCCTCGACAGAACGAACACCGGGGAGCTGTTTTTT.

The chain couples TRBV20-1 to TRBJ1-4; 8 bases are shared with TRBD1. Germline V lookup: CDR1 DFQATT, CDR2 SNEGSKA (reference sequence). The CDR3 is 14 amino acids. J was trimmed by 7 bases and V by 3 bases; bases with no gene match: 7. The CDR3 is CSASGDRGTEKLFF. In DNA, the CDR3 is TGCAGTGCTAGCGGTGACAGGGGAACTGAAAAACTGTTTTTT.

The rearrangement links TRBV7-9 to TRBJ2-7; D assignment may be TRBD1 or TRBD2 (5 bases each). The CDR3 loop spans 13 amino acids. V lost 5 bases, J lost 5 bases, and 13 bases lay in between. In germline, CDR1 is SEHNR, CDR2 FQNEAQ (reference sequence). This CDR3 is CASSGTNTDEQYV. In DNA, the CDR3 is TGTGCCAGCAGCGGGACGAACACTGACGAGCAGTACGTC.